A selection of T cell receptor beta chains follows, all from one sample in a study of regulatory and conventional T cells in RAG deficiency. This table comes from immunoSEQ multiplex PCR, and its TCRdb copy is limited to in-frame clones, with some not included. This sample has fewer than 40,000 clones, with roughly 96% found just once. The sample also formed part of further work on regulatory T cells.

The sequencing sample was made of CD25- CD4+ T cells sorted from blood. The receptors come from a human donor in good health. Each CDR3 is given with its conserved first and last residue. Each record gives: CDR3 protein, CDR3 DNA, clone size, D gene, V gene, J gene. The D gene is left open where the match is weak. Not every row has a clone size; where given, it reads once, few, many or a size class.

CDR3 protein: CASASPSGPQHF
CDR3 DNA: TGTGCTAGTGCCTCACCCTCAGGGCCCCAGCATTTT
clone size: -
D gene: -
V gene: TRBV12-5
J gene: TRBJ1-5

CDR3 protein: CASSYETWGAEAFF
CDR3 DNA: TGTGCCAGCAGTTACGAAACGTGGGGCGCTGAAGCTTTCTTT
clone size: -
D gene: -
V gene: TRBV6-5
J gene: TRBJ1-1

CDR3 protein: CASSSRGGAPGELFF
CDR3 DNA: TGTGCCAGCAGCTCTCGGGGAGGGGCCCCCGGGGAGCTGTTTTTT
clone size: -
D gene: TRBD2
V gene: TRBV7-9
J gene: TRBJ2-2

CDR3 protein: CASSLAGTSGYEQYF
CDR3 DNA: TGTGCCAGCAGCTTGGCCGGGACTAGCGGCTACGAGCAGTACTTC
clone size: -
D gene: TRBD2
V gene: TRBV7-3
J gene: TRBJ2-7

CDR3 protein: CASSNGEDQPQHF
CDR3 DNA: TGTGCCAGCTCTAACGGGGAGGACCAGCCCCAGCATTTT
clone size: once
D gene: -
V gene: TRBV18
J gene: TRBJ1-5

CDR3 protein: CASSRDRGPTGELFF
CDR3 DNA: TGTGCCAGCAGTCGCGACAGGGGACCGACCGGGGAGCTGTTTTTT
clone size: -
D gene: TRBD1
V gene: TRBV27
J gene: TRBJ2-2

CDR3 protein: CASSPRSGGSYGYTF
CDR3 DNA: TGTGCCAGCAGTCCCCGCTCCGGGGGGAGTTATGGCTACACCTTC
clone size: -
D gene: -
V gene: TRBV6-5
J gene: TRBJ1-2

CDR3 protein: CASSPAGARDTQYF
CDR3 DNA: TGTGCCAGCAGCCCAGCGGGGGCCAGAGATACGCAGTATTTT
clone size: -
D gene: TRBD2
V gene: TRBV6-4
J gene: TRBJ2-3

CDR3 protein: CASSAKTGVDSGNTIYF
CDR3 DNA: TGTGCCAGCAGCGCCAAGACAGGGGTAGACTCTGGAAACACCATATATTTT
clone size: -
D gene: -
V gene: TRBV21-1
J gene: TRBJ1-3

CDR3 protein: CASSYSNRGTEKLFF
CDR3 DNA: TGTGCCAGCAGTTATTCAAACAGGGGAACGGAAAAACTGTTTTTT
clone size: -
D gene: TRBD1
V gene: TRBV6-5
J gene: TRBJ1-4

CDR3 protein: CASSLVSSDLAKNIQYF
CDR3 DNA: TGCGCCAGCAGCTTGGTGTCTAGCGATCTAGCCAAAAACATTCAGTACTTC
clone size: -
D gene: -
V gene: TRBV5-1
J gene: TRBJ2-4

CDR3 protein: CASSSSLTTSGSYEQYF
CDR3 DNA: TGTGCCAGCAGCTCCTCCCTTACGACTAGCGGGAGCTACGAGCAGTACTTC
clone size: -
D gene: TRBD2
V gene: TRBV7-9
J gene: TRBJ2-7

CDR3 protein: CAWSRETSGEQYF
CDR3 DNA: TGTGCCTGGAGTAGGGAAACCTCGGGGGAGCAGTACTTC
clone size: once
D gene: -
V gene: TRBV30
J gene: TRBJ2-7